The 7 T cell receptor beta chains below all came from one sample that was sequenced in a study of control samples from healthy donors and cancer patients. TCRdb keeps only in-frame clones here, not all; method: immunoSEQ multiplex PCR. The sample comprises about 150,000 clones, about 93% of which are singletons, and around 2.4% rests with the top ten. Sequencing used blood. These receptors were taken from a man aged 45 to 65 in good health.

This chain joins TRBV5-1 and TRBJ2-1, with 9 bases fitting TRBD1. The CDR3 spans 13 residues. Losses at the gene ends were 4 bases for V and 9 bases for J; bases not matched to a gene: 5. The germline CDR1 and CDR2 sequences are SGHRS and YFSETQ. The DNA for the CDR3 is TGCGCCAGCAGCCGGGACAGGGCGTCTGAGCAGTTCTTC. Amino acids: CASSRDRASEQFF.

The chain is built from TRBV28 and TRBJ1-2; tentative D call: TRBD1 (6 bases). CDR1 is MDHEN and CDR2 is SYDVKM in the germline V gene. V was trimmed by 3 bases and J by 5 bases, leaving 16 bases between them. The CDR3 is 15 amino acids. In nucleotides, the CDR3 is TGTGCCAGCAGTTTGATACAGGGCCTTGATTATGGCTACACCTTC. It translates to CASSLIQGLDYGYTF.

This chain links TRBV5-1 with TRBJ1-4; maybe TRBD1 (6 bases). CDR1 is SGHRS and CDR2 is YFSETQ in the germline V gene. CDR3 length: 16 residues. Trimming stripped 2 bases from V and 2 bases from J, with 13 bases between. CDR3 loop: CASSLQGTITNEKLFF. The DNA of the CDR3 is TGCGCCAGCAGCTTACAAGGGACAATTACTAATGAAAAACTGTTTTTT. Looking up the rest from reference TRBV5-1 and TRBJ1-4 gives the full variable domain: KAGVTQTPRYLIKTRGQQVTLSCSPISGHRSVSWYQQTPGQGLQFLFEYFSETQRNKGNFPGRFSGRQFSNSRSEMNVSTLELGDSALYLCASSLQGTITNEKLFFGSGTQLSVL.

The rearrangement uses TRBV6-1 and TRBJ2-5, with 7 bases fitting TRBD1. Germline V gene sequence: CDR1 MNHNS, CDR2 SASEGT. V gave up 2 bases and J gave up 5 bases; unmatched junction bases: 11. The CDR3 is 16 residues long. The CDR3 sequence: CASSEHAQGEWETQYF. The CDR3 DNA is TGTGCCAGCAGTGAACATGCGCAGGGGGAGTGGGAGACCCAGTACTTC.

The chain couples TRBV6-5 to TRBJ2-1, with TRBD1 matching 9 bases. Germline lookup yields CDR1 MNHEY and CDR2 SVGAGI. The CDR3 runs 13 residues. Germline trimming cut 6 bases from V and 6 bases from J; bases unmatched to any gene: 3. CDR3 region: CASRPQGANEQFF. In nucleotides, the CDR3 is TGTGCCAGCAGACCACAGGGGGCCAATGAGCAGTTCTTC.

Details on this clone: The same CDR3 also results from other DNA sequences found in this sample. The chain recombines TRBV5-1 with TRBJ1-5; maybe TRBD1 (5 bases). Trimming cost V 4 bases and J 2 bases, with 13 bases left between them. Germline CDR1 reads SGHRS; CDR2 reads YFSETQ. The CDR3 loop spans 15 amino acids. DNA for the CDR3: TGCGCCAGCAGCCGTACCGGGGGGGGCAATCAGCCCCAGCATTTT. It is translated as CASSRTGGGNQPQHF.

The CDR3, as DNA: TGTGCCAGCAGCAGACTAGCGGGAAACACCGGGGAGCTGTTTTTT. This translates into CASSRLAGNTGELFF. The chain links TRBV5-5 to TRBJ2-2; 11 positions match TRBD2. This CDR3 has 15 residues. Losses at the gene ends were 4 bases for V and 2 bases for J; bases not matched to a gene: 1. Germline V gene lookup returns CDR1 SGHKS and CDR2 YYEKEE (reference sequence).